This section outlines one T cell receptor beta chain sequence together with its context. Its antigen is undetermined. These data originate in a study of cytomegalovirus exposure and HLA in healthy donors. About the study: Clustering assigned about 80% of the approximately 400 genotyped donors to the Caucasian-associated ancestry cluster.

Findings and caveats of the study: Sequencing likely generated an artifact that appeared as a cluster of highly shared sequence variants. Researchers counted around 160 TCR beta chains as cytomegalovirus-associated. Certain indistinguishable V segments, among them TRBV6-2 and TRBV6-3, were excluded.

CDR3 size: 15 residues. Losses at the gene ends were 3 bases for V and 0 bases for J; bases not matched to a gene: 4. Germline V lookup: CDR1 SQVTM, CDR2 ANQGSEA. The primer mix had 60 Vbeta and 13 Jbeta primers. Assay used: immunoSEQ multiplex PCR; TCRdb lists only in-frame clones, some missing. This table lists 150,000 or so clones. This sequence was found in a woman between 45 and 65 years old in good health and CMV-seronegative. The J gene is TRBJ2-7, the V gene TRBV29-1, with 11 bases identical to TRBD2. The sequenced material came from PBMCs. The CDR3 loop reads CSVDILAGASYEQYF. CDR3 nucleotide sequence: TGCAGCGTTGATATACTAGCGGGAGCCTCCTACGAGCAGTACTTC.